These 22 T cell receptor beta chains share one sample of origin, sequenced in a study of metastatic and nonmetastatic thyroid tumors. TCRdb redid the clone calls on the PCR reads using MiXCR. The table records about 69,000 clones, 11% to 15% of them present only once. Before thyroid surgery, none of the patients had received any treatment. Sequencing input: blood. The source of these receptors is a male donor with papillary thyroid cancer or a benign thyroid nodule (not recorded which). Some clones in this sample may be carry-over from other donors' samples.

A remark on this clone: This may be a read error: a much more frequent sequence differs by one nucleotide. Since the CDR3 does not end with the conserved phenylalanine or tryptophan, this likely comes from a read error. This chain connects TRBV7-2 to TRBJ1-2; D remains ambiguous. The V end was cut by 5 bases, the J end by 0 bases, with 10 bases between. This CDR3 spans 14 amino acids. CDR1 and CDR2 (germline): SGHTA, FQGNSA. The CDR3 loop is CASSPDGTNYGYTL. The CDR3 bases are TGTGCCAGCAGCCCGGACGGGACTAACTATGGCTACACCCTC.

This clone was found many times. For the CDR3, the DNA is TGTGCCGGCGACAGGAGGCTAGCGAACACCGGGGAGCTGTTTTTT. Protein sequence: CAGDRRLANTGELFF. The rearrangement uses TRBV19 and TRBJ2-2, with D possibly matching TRBD1 (6 bases). Trimming left V 11 bases short and J 0 bases short, with 16 bases between. Germline CDR1 and CDR2: LNHDA and SQIVND (reference sequence). The length of the CDR3 is 15 residues.

At least ten counts were recorded for this clone. This chain links TRBV9 with TRBJ2-1, with 9 bases fitting TRBD1. V trimming: 4 bases; J trimming: 9 bases; junction bases outside the gene matches: 11. Germline V CDR1 and CDR2: SGDLS, YYNGEE. CDR3 length equals 15 residues. The CDR3 nucleotides are TGTGCCAGCAGCCCGCACGGACAGGGGACGGGTGAGCAGTTCTTC. Translating gives CASSPHGQGTGEQFF. Looking up the rest from reference TRBV9 and TRBJ2-1 gives the full variable domain: DSGVTQTPKHLITATGQRVTLRCSPRSGDLSVYWYQQSLDQGLQFLIQYYNGEERAKGNILERFSAQQFPDLHSELNLSSLELGDSALYFCASSPHGQGTGEQFFGPGTRLTVL.

This clone has a count of ten or more. The CDR3 is CASSFLAGATDTQYF. The CDR3, as DNA: TGTGCCAGCAGTTTTCTAGCGGGAGCTACAGATACGCAGTATTTT. The V gene is TRBV27, the J gene TRBJ2-3, with 10 bases aligning to TRBD2. The CDR3 length is 15 residues. Germline V gives CDR1 MNHEY, CDR2 SMNVEV (reference sequence). Trimming cost V 3 bases and J 3 bases; bases outside gene matches: 3.

In the case of this clone: Its ends do not fully match the called genes, so a read error is possible. The chain uses TRBV12-3 or TRBV12-4 and TRBJ2-1; 15 bases fit TRBD2. This CDR3 has 18 amino acids. The CDR3 sequence: CASIFTRTSGRASNEQLF. The DNA of the CDR3 is TGTGCCAGCATTTTCACCAGGACTAGCGGGAGGGCCAGCAATGAGCAGCTCTTC.

About this clone itself: A much larger clone lies a single base off, so this may be a read error. This sequence joins TRBV10-3 and TRBJ1-5; no definite D call. The CDR3 spans 14 residues. Between the trimmed V and J ends, which lost 5 bases and 2 bases, there was a span of 10 bases. Germline V lookup: CDR1 ENHRY, CDR2 SYGVKD. The CDR3 loop is CAISFWDGNQPQHF. The DNA of the CDR3 is TGTGCCATCAGTTTCTGGGATGGCAATCAGCCCCAGCATTTT.

In this sample, this clone turned up once. At one end the junction does not follow the germline gene, possibly because of a read error. CDR3 region: CASRHQTTGRNYDQYF. The CDR3 DNA sequence: TGCGCCAGCCGCCACCAGACGACAGGGCGGAACTACGATCAGTACTTC. The V call is TRBV4-1, the J call TRBJ2-7, with 7 bases matching TRBD1. Per germline, CDR1 MGHRA and CDR2 YSYEKL. This CDR3 contains 16 residues.

This clone occurred many times. V usage is TRBV28 and J usage is TRBJ1-4, with 7 bases that match TRBD1. V was pared by 6 bases and J by 10 bases, with 11 bases of the junction left unmatched. There are 14 residues in the CDR3. From germline, CDR1 is MDHEN and CDR2 SYDVKM. CDR3 residues: CASSLEAGGRKLFF. The DNA of the CDR3 is TGTGCCAGCAGCCTGGAGGCAGGGGGGCGAAAACTGTTTTTT. Using reference TRBV28 and TRBJ1-4 for the parts outside the CDR3, the full variable domain is DVKVTQSSRYLVKRTGEKVFLECVQDMDHENMFWYRQDPGLGLRLIYFSYDVKMKEKGDIPEGYSVSREKKERFSLILESASTNQTSMYLCASSLEAGGRKLFFGSGTQLSVL.

This clone was detected ten times or more. The chain recombines TRBV27 with TRBJ2-7, with D unresolved. There are 15 residues in the CDR3. CDR1 is MNHEY, CDR2 SMNVEV, per germline (reference sequence). Trimming removed 4 bases from V and 2 bases from J, with 15 bases in between. CDR3 loop: CASSSQPGLPYEQYF. CDR3 bases: TGTGCCAGCAGTTCTCAACCGGGCCTACCCTACGAGCAGTACTTC.

The table lists this clone with many counts. The V and J genes are TRBV6-1 and TRBJ2-1; TRBD1 might be the D (6 bases). This CDR3 region has 15 residues. The germline V gene has CDR1 MNHNS and CDR2 SASEGT. With 7 bases removed from V and 6 bases from J, the gap between germline ends came to 19 bases. CDR3 coding DNA: TGTGCCAGCACCAACCCCGGGACAACCTCCAATGAGCAGTTCTTC. Amino acid sequence: CASTNPGTTSNEQFF.

This clone was seen ten or more times. The chain has TRBV5-6 and TRBJ2-7; TRBD1 aligns across 7 bases. The CDR3 extends over 14 amino acids. The V gene's germline CDR1 is SGHDT and CDR2 YYEEEE. Trimming removed 5 bases from V and 3 bases from J; junction bases left unmatched: 8. CDR3 DNA: TGTGCCAGCAGGGGGTGGACAGGCAACTACGAGCAGTACGTC. Its translation: CASRGWTGNYEQYV.

A few counts support this clone. The chain couples TRBV12-3 or TRBV12-4 to TRBJ2-5; D is possibly TRBD1 or TRBD2 (7 bases each). The CDR3 totals 16 residues. Deletions cut 4 bases from V and 5 bases from J, with 20 bases between. The CDR3 nucleotides read TGTGCCAGCAGTTCCTCCCAGGGGGGGGTAGGGGAGACCCAGTACTTC. It yields the protein CASSSSQGGVGETQYF.

This clone was found many times. The chain links TRBV20-1 to TRBJ2-3, with a weak D call TRBD2 (5 bases). This CDR3 contains 14 residues. In germline, CDR1 is DFQATT, CDR2 SNEGSKA (reference sequence). V was shortened by 5 bases and J by 0 bases, with 12 bases between the two germline ends. CDR3 sequence (DNA): TGCAGTGCTTGGATGGACTTGAGCACAGATACGCAGTATTTT. This translates into CSAWMDLSTDTQYF.

This clone was recorded many times. This chain joins TRBV5-1 and TRBJ2-1; D uncertain. From germline, CDR1 is SGHRS and CDR2 YFSETQ. V lost 0 bases and J lost 4, with 2 bases in between. The CDR3 has 12 residues. The CDR3 DNA follows: TGCGCCAGCAGCTTGGAATACAATGAGCAGTTCTTC. It yields the protein CASSLEYNEQFF.

The V call is TRBV5-1, the J call TRBJ2-7; TRBD1 aligns across 7 bases. The CDR3 has 13 residues. The V gene's germline CDR1 is SGHRS and CDR2 YFSETQ. The trim removed 6 bases at V and 10 bases at J, leaving 13 bases unmatched. The CDR3 nucleotides read TGCGCCAGCATCCCCACAGGGGCGGCTGATCAGTACGTC. Protein: CASIPTGAADQYV.

This clone occurred many times. The chain combines TRBV7-9 with TRBJ2-1; 9 bases are shared with TRBD1. The CDR3 contains 15 residues. Germline V gene sequence: CDR1 SEHNR, CDR2 FQNEAQ (reference sequence). The V segment lost 4 bases and the J segment 6 bases; nucleotides outside the gene matches: 7. The CDR3 is CASSSTGTGLNEQFF. As DNA, the CDR3 is TGTGCCAGCAGCTCCACCGGGACAGGGCTCAATGAGCAGTTCTTC.

This clone was picked up many times. The chain has TRBV9 and TRBJ2-6, with TRBD1 matching over 8 bases. Germline CDR1 and CDR2: SGDLS and YYNGEE. The length of the CDR3 is 19 residues. V lost 0 bases to trimming and J lost 0 bases; unmatched junction nucleotides: 8. The CDR3 reads CASSVGAGTGLSGANVLTF. CDR3 sequence (DNA): TGTGCCAGCAGCGTAGGGGCCGGGACAGGCCTCTCTGGGGCCAACGTCCTGACTTTC.

Comment on this clone: At one boundary the junction diverges from the germline segment, which might be a read error. The chain uses TRBV6-1 and TRBJ2-2; D is perhaps TRBD2 (5 bases). Germline lookup yields CDR1 MNHNS and CDR2 SASEGT. CDR3 length equals 16 residues. This CDR3 is CASSESSVSDTGDLFF. For the CDR3, the DNA is TGTGCCAGCAGTGAGTCAAGTGTTTCCGACACCGGGGATCTGTTTTTT.

Ten or more counts support this clone. The chain has TRBV2 and TRBJ2-7; 9 bases fit TRBD1. The germline gives CDR1 SNHLY, CDR2 FYNNEI. The CDR3 extends over 16 amino acids. V lost 1 base, J lost 5 bases, and 9 bases stayed unmatched. The CDR3 loop is CASSEVSTGGKDEQYF. The CDR3 DNA sequence: TGTGCCAGCAGTGAAGTGTCAACAGGGGGCAAGGACGAGCAGTACTTC.

This clone has at least ten counts. This sequence joins TRBV5-5 and TRBJ2-7, with D maybe TRBD2 (6 bases). V lost 2 bases and J lost 2, with 11 bases in between. CDR1 is SGHKS, CDR2 YYEKEE, per germline (reference sequence). The CDR3 runs 14 residues. CDR3 region: CASSFGTRPYEQYF. In DNA, the CDR3 is TGTGCCAGCAGCTTTGGGACTCGTCCCTACGAGCAGTACTTC.

This clone was recorded at least ten times. V and J are TRBV7-8 and TRBJ2-1, with 11 bases that match TRBD2. V shed 3 bases and J 0 bases; nucleotides not matched to a gene: 13. CDR1 SGHVS and CDR2 FQNEAQ come from the germline V gene. CDR3 length: 20 amino acids. CDR3 in DNA: TGTGCCAGCAGCTTTACCGCGACTAGCGGGATGCCCCTCTCCTACAATGAGCAGTTCTTC. This codes for CASSFTATSGMPLSYNEQFF.

This clone was detected ten times or more. This chain links TRBV20-1 with TRBJ2-3, with D perhaps TRBD1 (6 bases). This CDR3 is built from 15 residues. Germline V gene lookup returns CDR1 DFQATT and CDR2 SNEGSKA (reference sequence). Trimming took 8 bases from V and 3 from J, leaving 21 bases between them. CDR3 nucleotides: TGCAGTACGATAGAAGGGGGATTGGGAACAGATACGCAGTATTTT. It encodes CSTIEGGLGTDTQYF.